Below, one T cell receptor (beta chain) is given with its context. These data originate in a study of technical replicates of blood from a handful of donors. The method was immunoSEQ multiplex PCR; TCRdb's version includes in-frame clones alone and lacks a portion of them. The sample has about 81,000 clones, 95% to 97% seen once. The CDR3 runs 15 residues. CDR1 SGHDN and CDR2 FVKESK come from the germline V gene. V lost 4 bases, J lost 8 bases, and 20 bases lay in between. The V and J genes are TRBV14 and TRBJ1-2; D remains ambiguous. The receptor's source is a human donor in good health. The sequencing sample was made of T cells isolated from PBMCs. CDR3 sequence reads: CASSRSMAAGWGYTF. CDR3 nucleotide sequence: TGTGCCAGCAGCCGAAGTATGGCTGCGGGATGGGGCTACACCTTC.